The rows below give T cell receptor beta chains drawn from one sample of a study of spatial heterogeneity in lung cancer. MiXCR was run by TCRdb on the 5' RACE reads, yielding one entry per CDR3 protein. The repertoire holds tens of thousands of distinct CDR3 sequences, with around 15% as singletons. The sample here was PBMCs, taken at surgery. Receptors were obtained from a male donor with early-stage non-small cell lung cancer. The CDR3 runs from the conserved cysteine through the conserved F or W. A D gene is named only where the DNA matches it firmly. The size of a clone is reported for some rows only, either as once, few or many, or as a class for expanded clones.

clone_size d_call j_call v_call cdr3_nt cdr3_aa
NA NA TRBJ2-3 TRBV7-3 TGTGCCAGCAGCCACCGGGACCCTAGCACAGATACGCAGTATTTT CASSHRDPSTDTQYF
NA TRBD2 TRBJ2-2 TRBV11-3 TGTGCCAGCAGCTTAGCGGGAGGTCCATCGGACACCGGGGAGCTGTTTTTT CASSLAGGPSDTGELFF
many NA TRBJ1-5 TRBV4-1 TGCGCCAGCAGTCCCGGGCCCTTTCGGGGCAATCAGCCCCAGCATTTT CASSPGPFRGNQPQHF
NA NA TRBJ1-1 TRBV5-1 TGCGCCAGCAGCTTGTTTGGTGGGGGGTCGAACACTGAAGCTTTCTTT CASSLFGGGSNTEAFF
few NA TRBJ2-5 TRBV12-3/TRBV12-4 TGTGCCAGTCGAAGAGGCTCACAAGAGACCCAGTACTTC CASRRGSQETQYF
many NA TRBJ2-2 TRBV12-5 TGTGCTAGTGGTTTGCAGAGGGCAGCCTACCTCGCGAACACCGGGGAGCTGTTTTTT CASGLQRAAYLANTGELFF
NA NA TRBJ2-5 TRBV14 TGTGCCAGCAGCCAAGCCCAGGGGGGGACCCAGTACTTC CASSQAQGGTQYF
NA NA TRBJ2-7 TRBV30 TGTGCCTGGAGTGCGGCATACGAGCAGTACTTC CAWSAAYEQYF
many NA TRBJ1-1 TRBV6-1 TGTGCCAGCAGTTGGGGACCCACTGAAGCTTTCTTT CASSWGPTEAFF
many TRBD2 TRBJ2-7 TRBV9 TGTGCCAGCACCCCTGGACTAGCGGGAGCCCCCGAGCAGTACTTC CASTPGLAGAPEQYF
few TRBD1 TRBJ2-7 TRBV19 TGTGCCAGTAGGGGACAGGGCCTCTACGAGCAGTACTTC CASRGQGLYEQYF
many NA TRBJ2-1 TRBV5-6 TGTGCCAGCAGCTTGGCGGCATACGATGAGCAGTTCTTC CASSLAAYDEQFF
many NA TRBJ2-3 TRBV4-2 TGTGCCAGCAGCTCAGCGGTGCATCCCGATACGCAGTATTTT CASSSAVHPDTQYF
NA NA TRBJ2-2 TRBV20-1 TGCAGTGCTAGATCCCGTACCGGGGAGCTGTTTTTT CSARSRTGELFF
NA TRBD2 TRBJ2-7 TRBV5-1 TGCGCCAGCAGCGAGACTAGCGGGGGGGCGACGATCTCCTACGAGCAGTACTTC CASSETSGGATISYEQYF